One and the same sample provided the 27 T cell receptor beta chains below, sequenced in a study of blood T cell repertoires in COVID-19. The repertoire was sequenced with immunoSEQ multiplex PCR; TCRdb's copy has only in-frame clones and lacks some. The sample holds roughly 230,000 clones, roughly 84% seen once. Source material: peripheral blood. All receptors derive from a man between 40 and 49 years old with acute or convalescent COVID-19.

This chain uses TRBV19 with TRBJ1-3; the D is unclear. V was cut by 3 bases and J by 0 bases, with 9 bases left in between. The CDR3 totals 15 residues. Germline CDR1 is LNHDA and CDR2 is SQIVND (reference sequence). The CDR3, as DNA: TGTGCCAGTAGTATTTGGCAGTTCTCTGGAAACACCATATATTTT. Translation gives CASSIWQFSGNTIYF.

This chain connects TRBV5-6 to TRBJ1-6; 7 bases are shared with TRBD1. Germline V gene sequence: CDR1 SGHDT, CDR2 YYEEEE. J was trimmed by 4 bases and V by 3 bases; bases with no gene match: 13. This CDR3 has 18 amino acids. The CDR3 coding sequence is TGTGCCAGCAGCTCAAAAGCCCAAACAGGGGCGTATAATTCACCCCTCCACTTT. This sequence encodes CASSSKAQTGAYNSPLHF.

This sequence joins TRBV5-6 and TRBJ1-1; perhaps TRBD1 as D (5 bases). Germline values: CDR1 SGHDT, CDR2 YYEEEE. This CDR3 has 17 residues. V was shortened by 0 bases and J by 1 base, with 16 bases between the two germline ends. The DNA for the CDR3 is TGTGCCAGCAGCTTGGGAAATCGGGGGATCGGGAACACTGAAGCTTTCTTT. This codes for CASSLGNRGIGNTEAFF. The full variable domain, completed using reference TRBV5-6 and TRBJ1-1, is DAGVTQSPTHLIKTRGQQVTLRCSPKSGHDTVSWYQQALGQGPQFIFQYYEEEERQRGNFPDRFSGHQFPNYSSELNVNALLLGDSALYLCASSLGNRGIGNTEAFFGQGTRLTVV.

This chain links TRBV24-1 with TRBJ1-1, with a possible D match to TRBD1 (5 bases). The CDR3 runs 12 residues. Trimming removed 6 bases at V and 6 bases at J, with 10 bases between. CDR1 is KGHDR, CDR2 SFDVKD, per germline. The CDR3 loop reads CATSSGSAEAFF. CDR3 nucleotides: TGTGCCACCAGTTCAGGGTCGGCTGAAGCTTTCTTT.

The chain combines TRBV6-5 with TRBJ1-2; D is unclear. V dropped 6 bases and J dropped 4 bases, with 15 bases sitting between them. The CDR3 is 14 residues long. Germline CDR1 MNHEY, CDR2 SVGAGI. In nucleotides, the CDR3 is TGTGCCAGCAGCCGCCTTGGGGAGGGCTATGGCTACACCTTC. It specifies CASSRLGEGYGYTF.

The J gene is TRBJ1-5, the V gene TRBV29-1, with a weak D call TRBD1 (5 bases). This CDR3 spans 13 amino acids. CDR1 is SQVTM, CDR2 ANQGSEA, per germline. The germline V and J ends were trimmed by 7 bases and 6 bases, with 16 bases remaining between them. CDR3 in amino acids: CSAIVLQGQPQHF. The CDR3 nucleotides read TGCAGCGCCATCGTACTCCAGGGTCAGCCCCAGCATTTT.

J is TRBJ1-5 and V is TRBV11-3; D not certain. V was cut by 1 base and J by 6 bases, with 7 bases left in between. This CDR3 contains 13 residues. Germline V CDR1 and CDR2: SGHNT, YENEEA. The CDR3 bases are TGTGCCAGCAGCTTAGGTCGTTCTCAGCCCCAGCATTTT. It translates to CASSLGRSQPQHF. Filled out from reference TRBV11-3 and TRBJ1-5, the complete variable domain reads EAGVVQSPRYKIIEKKQPVAFWCNPISGHNTLYWYLQNLGQGPELLIRYENEEAVDDSQLPKDRFSAERLKGVDSTLKIQPAELGDSAVYLCASSLGRSQPQHFGDGTRLSIL.

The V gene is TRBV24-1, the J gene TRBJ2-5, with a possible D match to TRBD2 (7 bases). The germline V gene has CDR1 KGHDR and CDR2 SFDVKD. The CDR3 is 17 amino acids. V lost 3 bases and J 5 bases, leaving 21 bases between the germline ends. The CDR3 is CATSDPPGRGPGETQYF. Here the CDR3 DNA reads TGTGCCACCAGTGATCCCCCGGGGCGGGGGCCGGGGGAGACCCAGTACTTC.

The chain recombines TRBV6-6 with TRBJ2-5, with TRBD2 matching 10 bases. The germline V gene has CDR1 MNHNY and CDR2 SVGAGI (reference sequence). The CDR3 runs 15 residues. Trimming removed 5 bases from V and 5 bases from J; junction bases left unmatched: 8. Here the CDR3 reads CASSTTGTSVETQYF. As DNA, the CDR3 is TGTGCCAGCAGTACAACCGGGACTAGCGTTGAGACCCAGTACTTC.

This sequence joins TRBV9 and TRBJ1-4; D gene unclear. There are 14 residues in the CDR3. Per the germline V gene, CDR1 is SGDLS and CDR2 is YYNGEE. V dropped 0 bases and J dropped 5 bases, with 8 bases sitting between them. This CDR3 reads CASSVAGANEKLFF. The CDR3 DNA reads TGTGCCAGCAGCGTAGCCGGAGCGAATGAAAAACTGTTTTTT.

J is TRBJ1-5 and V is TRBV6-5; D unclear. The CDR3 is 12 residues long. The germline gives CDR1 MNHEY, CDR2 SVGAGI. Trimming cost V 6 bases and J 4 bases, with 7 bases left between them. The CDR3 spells CASRSGNQPQHF. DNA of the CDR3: TGTGCCAGCAGGTCAGGAAATCAGCCCCAGCATTTT.

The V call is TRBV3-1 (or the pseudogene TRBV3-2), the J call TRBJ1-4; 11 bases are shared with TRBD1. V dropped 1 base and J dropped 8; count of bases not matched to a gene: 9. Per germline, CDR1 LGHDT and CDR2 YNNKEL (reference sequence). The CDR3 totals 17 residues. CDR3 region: CASSQVRTGGLREKLFF. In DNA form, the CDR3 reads TGTGCCAGCAGCCAAGTCAGGACAGGGGGCTTAAGAGAAAAACTGTTTTTT.

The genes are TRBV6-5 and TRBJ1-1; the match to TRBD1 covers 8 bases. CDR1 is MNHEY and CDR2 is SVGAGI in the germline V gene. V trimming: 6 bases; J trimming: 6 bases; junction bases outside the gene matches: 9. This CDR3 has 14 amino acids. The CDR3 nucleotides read TGTGCCAGCAGCCGCGGACAGGGTAGAGCTGAAGCTTTCTTT. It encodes CASSRGQGRAEAFF.

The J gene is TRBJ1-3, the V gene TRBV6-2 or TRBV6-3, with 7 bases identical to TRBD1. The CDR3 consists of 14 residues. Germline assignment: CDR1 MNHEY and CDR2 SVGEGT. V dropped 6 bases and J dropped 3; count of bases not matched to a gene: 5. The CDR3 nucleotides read TGTGCCAGCAGCTTCGACAGGGTTGGAAACACCATATATTTT. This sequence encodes CASSFDRVGNTIYF.

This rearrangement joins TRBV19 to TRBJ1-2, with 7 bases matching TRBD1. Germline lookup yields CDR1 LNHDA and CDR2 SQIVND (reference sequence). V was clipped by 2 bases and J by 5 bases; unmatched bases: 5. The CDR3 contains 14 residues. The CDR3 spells CASSITKQGYGYTF. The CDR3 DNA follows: TGTGCCAGTAGTATAACAAAACAGGGGTATGGCTACACCTTC.

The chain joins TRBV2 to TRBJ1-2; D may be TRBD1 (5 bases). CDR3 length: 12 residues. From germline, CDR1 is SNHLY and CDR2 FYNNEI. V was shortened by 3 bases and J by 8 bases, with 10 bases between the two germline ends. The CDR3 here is CASSEGEGGYTF. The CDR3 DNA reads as TGTGCCAGCAGTGAGGGGGAGGGAGGCTACACCTTC.

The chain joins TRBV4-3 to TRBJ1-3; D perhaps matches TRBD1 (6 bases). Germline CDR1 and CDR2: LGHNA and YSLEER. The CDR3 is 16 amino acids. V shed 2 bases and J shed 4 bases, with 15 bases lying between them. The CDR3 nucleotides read TGCGCCAGCAGCCAAATGGCCACAGGGTCGGGAAACACCATATATTTT. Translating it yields CASSQMATGSGNTIYF.

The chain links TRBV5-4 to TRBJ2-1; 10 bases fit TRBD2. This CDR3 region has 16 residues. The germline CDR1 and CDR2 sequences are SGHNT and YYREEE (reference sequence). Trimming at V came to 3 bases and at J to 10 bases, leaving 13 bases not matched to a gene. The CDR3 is CASSSIAGGSPSEQFF. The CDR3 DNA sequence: TGTGCCAGCAGCTCGATAGCGGGGGGTTCCCCCTCGGAGCAGTTCTTC.

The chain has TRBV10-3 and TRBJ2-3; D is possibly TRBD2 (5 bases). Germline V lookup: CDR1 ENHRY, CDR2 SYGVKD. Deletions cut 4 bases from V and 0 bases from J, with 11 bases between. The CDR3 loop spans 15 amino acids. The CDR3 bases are TGTGCCATCAGTGCAGGACTCAGGAGCACAGATACGCAGTATTTT. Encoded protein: CAISAGLRSTDTQYF.

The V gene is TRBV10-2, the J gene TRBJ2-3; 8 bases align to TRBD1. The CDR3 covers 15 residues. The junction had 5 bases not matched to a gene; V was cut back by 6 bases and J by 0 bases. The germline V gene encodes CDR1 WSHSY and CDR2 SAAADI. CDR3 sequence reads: CASSLGQGSTDTQYF. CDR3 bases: TGCGCCAGCAGCTTAGGACAGGGAAGCACAGATACGCAGTATTTT.

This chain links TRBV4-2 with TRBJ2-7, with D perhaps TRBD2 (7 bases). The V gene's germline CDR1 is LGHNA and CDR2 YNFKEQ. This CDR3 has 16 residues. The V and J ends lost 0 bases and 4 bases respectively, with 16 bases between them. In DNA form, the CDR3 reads TGTGCCAGCAGCCAAGATCTAGCGGACAGCACTTACGAGCAGTACTTC. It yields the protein CASSQDLADSTYEQYF.

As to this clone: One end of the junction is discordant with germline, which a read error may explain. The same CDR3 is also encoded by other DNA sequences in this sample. CDR3 sequence: CASSHRTSGSYNEQFF. The CDR3 bases are TGCGCAAGCAGCCACCGGACTAGCGGTTCCTACAATGAGCAGTTCTTC. The V call is TRBV4-3, the J call TRBJ2-1, with 10 bases identical to TRBD2. The CDR3 is 16 residues long. CDR1 LGHNA and CDR2 YSLEER come from the germline V gene.

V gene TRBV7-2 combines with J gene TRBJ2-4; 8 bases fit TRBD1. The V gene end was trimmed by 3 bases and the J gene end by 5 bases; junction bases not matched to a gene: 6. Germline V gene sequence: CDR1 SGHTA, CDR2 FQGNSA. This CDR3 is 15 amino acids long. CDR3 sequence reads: CASSFAQGEQNIQYF. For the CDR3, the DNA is TGTGCCAGCAGCTTCGCACAGGGGGAACAAAACATTCAGTACTTC.

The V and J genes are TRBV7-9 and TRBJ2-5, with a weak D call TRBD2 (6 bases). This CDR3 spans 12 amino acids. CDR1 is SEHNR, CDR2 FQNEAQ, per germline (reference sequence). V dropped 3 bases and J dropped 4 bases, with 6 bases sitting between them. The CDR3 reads CASSFGGETQYF. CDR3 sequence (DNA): TGTGCCAGCAGCTTCGGGGGAGAGACCCAGTACTTC.

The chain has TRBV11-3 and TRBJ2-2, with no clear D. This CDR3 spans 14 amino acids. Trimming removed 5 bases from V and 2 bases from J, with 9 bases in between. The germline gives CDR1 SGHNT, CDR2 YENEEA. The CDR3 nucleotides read TGTGCCAGCAGCAATATCCCCAACACCGGGGAGCTGTTTTTT. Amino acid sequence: CASSNIPNTGELFF.

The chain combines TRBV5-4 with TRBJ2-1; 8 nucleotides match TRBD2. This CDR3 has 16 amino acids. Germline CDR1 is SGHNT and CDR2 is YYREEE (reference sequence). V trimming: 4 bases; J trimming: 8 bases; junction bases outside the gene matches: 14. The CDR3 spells CASSPSSTGGPHEQFF. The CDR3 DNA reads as TGTGCCAGCAGCCCGTCGTCGACGGGGGGGCCCCATGAGCAGTTCTTC.

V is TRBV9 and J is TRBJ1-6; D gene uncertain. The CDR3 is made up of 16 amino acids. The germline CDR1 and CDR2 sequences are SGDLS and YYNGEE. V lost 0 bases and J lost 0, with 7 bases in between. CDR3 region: CASSVGSSSYNSPLHF. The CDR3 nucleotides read TGTGCCAGCAGCGTAGGGAGCAGCTCCTATAATTCACCCCTCCACTTT.